These T cell receptor beta chains were read from a single sample in a study of spatial heterogeneity in lung cancer. A single record per CDR3 protein comes from TCRdb applying MiXCR to the 5' RACE reads. The profile shows tens of thousands of distinct CDR3 sequences, 3.5% to 5.5% of them singletons. Sequencing was performed on PBMCs, taken at surgery. All receptors derive from a male donor with early-stage non-small cell lung cancer. The CDR3 runs from the conserved cysteine through the conserved F or W. A D gene is named only where the DNA matches it firmly. Size tells how often a clone was seen (once, few, many) or the class of an expanded clone, and some rows leave it out.

DNA,CDR3,size,V,J,D
TGTGCCTGGAGTAGGGACAGGCCTAATGAAAAACTGTTTTTT,CAWSRDRPNEKLFF,many,TRBV30,TRBJ1-4,TRBD1
TGCGCCAGCAGCCAGTGGACAGGGGTGGGTCAGCCCCAGCATTTT,CASSQWTGVGQPQHF,many,TRBV4-1,TRBJ1-5,TRBD1
TGTGCCAGCAGTGGTTATGGGACAGCGACGGACATTCAGTACTTC,CASSGYGTATDIQYF,many,TRBV27,TRBJ2-4,TRBD1
TGCGCCAGCAGCTTCCAAAGCTGGACCCATCGCCAAGAGACCCAGTACTTC,CASSFQSWTHRQETQYF,many,TRBV5-1,TRBJ2-5,.
TGTGCCAGCAGATCGGGATCCCAGGGAAATAGCAATCAGCCCCAGCATTTT,CASRSGSQGNSNQPQHF,many,TRBV28,TRBJ1-5,.
TGCAGTGCTAGAGACGGGACCCCGAATACGCAGTATTTT,CSARDGTPNTQYF,many,TRBV20-1,TRBJ2-3,.
TGCAGCGCCCAGACGACTAGCGCCAACTACGAGCAGTACTTC,CSAQTTSANYEQYF,many,TRBV29-1,TRBJ2-7,TRBD2
TGTGCCAGCAGCTTAATGGGGGGTTCCCACGAGCAGTACTTC,CASSLMGGSHEQYF,many,TRBV7-3,TRBJ2-7,.
TGTGCCAGCAGTTTAGCCCGGGTGAGCTCTGGGGCCAACGTCCTGACTTTC,CASSLARVSSGANVLTF,many,TRBV11-2,TRBJ2-6,.
TGTGCCAGCTCACGGACAGGGTGGTACGAGCAGTACTTC,CASSRTGWYEQYF,many,TRBV14,TRBJ2-7,TRBD1
TGTGCCACCTGGGGGGGGTCCTATGGGAACACTGAAGCTTTCTTT,CATWGGSYGNTEAFF,many,TRBV28,TRBJ1-1,.
TGTGCCAGCAGTTTAGCGCTGGGCGGAGGGAACACTGAAGCTTTCTTT,CASSLALGGGNTEAFF,few,TRBV12-3/TRBV12-4,TRBJ1-1,.
TGTGCCAGCATCCTCTTGGGCACAGACACTGAAGCTTTCTTT,CASILLGTDTEAFF,many,TRBV7-9,TRBJ1-1,.
TGTGCCAGCAGTTATCGACAGGGAGGAAGGGGTGAGCAGTTCTTC,CASSYRQGGRGEQFF,many,TRBV6-2/TRBV6-3,TRBJ2-1,.
TGTGCCAGCAGCCTGGCCTTGGGCTACGAGCAGTACTTC,CASSLALGYEQYF,many,TRBV6-2/TRBV6-3,TRBJ2-7,.
TGTGCCACCAGTGATTTGCAAGGATACCAAGAGACCCAGTACTTC,CATSDLQGYQETQYF,many,TRBV24-1,TRBJ2-5,.
TGTGCCAGCAGTCCGCGGGACTACAGGGGAAGCGCTGAAGCTTTCTTT,CASSPRDYRGSAEAFF,many,TRBV28,TRBJ1-1,TRBD1
TGTGCCAGCAGCGTAGCCCCCAGGAGCGGGGGCTTCGACGAGCAGTACTTC,CASSVAPRSGGFDEQYF,.,TRBV9,TRBJ2-7,TRBD2
TGTGCCAGCTCACCGACATCCGAAGCCAACTATGGCTACACCTTC,CASSPTSEANYGYTF,many,TRBV18,TRBJ1-2,.
TGTGCCAGCAGTTCCCCCTTGGGCAGCCCTTACGAGCAGTACTTC,CASSSPLGSPYEQYF,.,TRBV12-3/TRBV12-4,TRBJ2-7,.
TGCGCCAGCAGTCAAGATCCCCCGACAGGGAGGGGGCAGCCCCAGCATTTT,CASSQDPPTGRGQPQHF,many,TRBV23-1,TRBJ1-5,TRBD1
TGTGCCAGCAGCGTAGAGCCAACTAGTAGAGAGACCCAGTACTTC,CASSVEPTSRETQYF,many,TRBV9,TRBJ2-5,.
TGTGCCAGGACAGGGGTAGGGACTGAAGCTTTCTTT,CARTGVGTEAFF,many,TRBV2,TRBJ1-1,TRBD1
TGCAGCGTTGGCTGGACTCAGCCCCAGCATTTT,CSVGWTQPQHF,many,TRBV29-1,TRBJ1-5,.
TGTGCCAGCAGCTTAGATCGGAGGGGCCTTAGCACAGATACGCAGTATTTT,CASSLDRRGLSTDTQYF,few,TRBV11-2,TRBJ2-3,.
TGTGCCAGCAGCGGACGGTTGAACACTGAAGCTTTCTTT,CASSGRLNTEAFF,few,TRBV9,TRBJ1-1,.
TGTGCCAGCAGTTCTCGGGACAGCACAGATACGCAGTATTTT,CASSSRDSTDTQYF,many,TRBV27,TRBJ2-3,.
TGTGCCAGCAGTTACCTGGGACTAGCCCAAGAGACCCAGTACTTC,CASSYLGLAQETQYF,many,TRBV6-6,TRBJ2-5,TRBD2
TGTGCCAGCAGCCAAGGAGTTAGCGGCACAGATACGCAGTATTTT,CASSQGVSGTDTQYF,.,TRBV14,TRBJ2-3,.
TGTGCCAGCACCTTAGGGGAGCTAAGTGTCTCAGATACGCAGTATTTT,CASTLGELSVSDTQYF,many,TRBV7-2,TRBJ2-3,.
TGTGCCAGCAGCCCCGGGACAGGGGTCCTCGAGCAGTACTTC,CASSPGTGVLEQYF,.,TRBV28,TRBJ2-7,TRBD1
TGTGCCAGCAGCTTATGGAGGTGGAGGGTAGGCCGTTCAACTAATGAAAAACTGTTTTTT,CASSLWRWRVGRSTNEKLFF,many,TRBV7-9,TRBJ1-4,.
TGTGCCAGCAGGAGTGGCGGGGCCACCGGGGAGCTGTTTTTT,CASRSGGATGELFF,.,TRBV7-9,TRBJ2-2,.
TGTGCCAGCAGTTACTCGACAGGATTTTCCTACGAGCAGTACTTC,CASSYSTGFSYEQYF,many,TRBV6-5,TRBJ2-7,.
TGCGCCAGCAGCTTAACAGCCTTCTACGAGCAGTACTTC,CASSLTAFYEQYF,many,TRBV5-1,TRBJ2-7,.
TGTGCCAGCAGATTCGGGACTAGCGGGGGGCAAGAGACCCAGTACTTC,CASRFGTSGGQETQYF,many,TRBV28,TRBJ2-5,TRBD2
TGTGCCAGCAGGGGACAGCGGGGTGTCGAGGGTGAAAAACTGTTTTTT,CASRGQRGVEGEKLFF,many,TRBV6-1,TRBJ1-4,TRBD1
TGTGCCAGCAGCACCAGCGGGGGGGCAGGGGATACGCAGTATTTT,CASSTSGGAGDTQYF,few,TRBV7-2,TRBJ2-3,TRBD2
TGTGCCATCAGTGAAGGGCTTTTCGAAGAGACCCAGTACTTC,CAISEGLFEETQYF,.,TRBV10-3,TRBJ2-5,.
TGCGCCAGCAGCTTGGGGGCGGCGGTCTCCTACAATGAGCAGTTCTTC,CASSLGAAVSYNEQFF,many,TRBV5-1,TRBJ2-1,.
TGCAGCGTAACCGTTGTAGGGACGGAAGCTTTCTTT,CSVTVVGTEAFF,medium-sized,TRBV29-1,TRBJ1-1,.
TGTGCCAGCAGCCCTCCCCCGGGGAACACTGAAGCTTTCTTT,CASSPPPGNTEAFF,many,TRBV9,TRBJ1-1,.
TGTGCCAGTAGTCGAGACAGGGACACAGATACGCAGTATTTT,CASSRDRDTDTQYF,many,TRBV19,TRBJ2-3,TRBD1
TGTGCCACCTGTGAGGGGGGGCCAGACGAGCAGTACTTC,CATCEGGPDEQYF,.,TRBV3-1,TRBJ2-7,.
TGTGCCAGCAGCGACGCCCGACAGTCTAGCAATCAGCCCCAGCATTTT,CASSDARQSSNQPQHF,many,TRBV28,TRBJ1-5,.
TGCAGCGTTGAGGGCAAATCGGGCCTGGAGCAGTACTTC,CSVEGKSGLEQYF,few,TRBV29-1,TRBJ2-7,.
TGTGCCAGCAGCTTCGGGCAACCCAATGGAAAACTGTTTTTT,CASSFGQPNGKLFF,once,TRBV5-6,TRBJ1-4,.
TGTGCCAGCAGGGGGGCGGGACACCGAGGGACAGATACGCAGTATTTT,CASRGAGHRGTDTQYF,many,TRBV2,TRBJ2-3,.
TGTGCCAGCAGCTTAAAGCCAGGGGGGAACACTGAAGCTTTCTTT,CASSLKPGGNTEAFF,many,TRBV7-3,TRBJ1-1,TRBD1
TGTGCCAGCAGCTTCGGGACCACCTACAATGAGCAGTTCTTC,CASSFGTTYNEQFF,many,TRBV11-1,TRBJ2-1,.
TGTGCCTGGAGCCGCCATAGGGGTGCGGCGGGGGAAGAGCAGTTCTTC,CAWSRHRGAAGEEQFF,many,TRBV30,TRBJ2-1,TRBD2
TGTGCCAGCAGCCGTGCAGGGACAGGGAGCACTGAAGCTTTCTTT,CASSRAGTGSTEAFF,many,TRBV11-2,TRBJ1-1,TRBD1
TGCAGCGTTAGGGGACAGTTACTAGCGGGGCACCGCTACGAGCAGTACTTC,CSVRGQLLAGHRYEQYF,many,TRBV29-1,TRBJ2-7,TRBD2
TGCAGCGTTGCAGGTACTAATCAGCCCCAGCATTTT,CSVAGTNQPQHF,many,TRBV29-1,TRBJ1-5,.
TGTGCCAGCTCACCAAGTAGCAGGGAGGGTCCTGAAGCTTTCTTT,CASSPSSREGPEAFF,many,TRBV18,TRBJ1-1,.
TGTGCCAGCAGTTCGGAGGGCCGGGGAAACATTCAGTACTTC,CASSSEGRGNIQYF,many,TRBV28,TRBJ2-4,.
TGTGCCAGCAGCCGAGGTGGGGCGCAGTATTTT,CASSRGGAQYF,many,TRBV7-3,TRBJ2-3,.